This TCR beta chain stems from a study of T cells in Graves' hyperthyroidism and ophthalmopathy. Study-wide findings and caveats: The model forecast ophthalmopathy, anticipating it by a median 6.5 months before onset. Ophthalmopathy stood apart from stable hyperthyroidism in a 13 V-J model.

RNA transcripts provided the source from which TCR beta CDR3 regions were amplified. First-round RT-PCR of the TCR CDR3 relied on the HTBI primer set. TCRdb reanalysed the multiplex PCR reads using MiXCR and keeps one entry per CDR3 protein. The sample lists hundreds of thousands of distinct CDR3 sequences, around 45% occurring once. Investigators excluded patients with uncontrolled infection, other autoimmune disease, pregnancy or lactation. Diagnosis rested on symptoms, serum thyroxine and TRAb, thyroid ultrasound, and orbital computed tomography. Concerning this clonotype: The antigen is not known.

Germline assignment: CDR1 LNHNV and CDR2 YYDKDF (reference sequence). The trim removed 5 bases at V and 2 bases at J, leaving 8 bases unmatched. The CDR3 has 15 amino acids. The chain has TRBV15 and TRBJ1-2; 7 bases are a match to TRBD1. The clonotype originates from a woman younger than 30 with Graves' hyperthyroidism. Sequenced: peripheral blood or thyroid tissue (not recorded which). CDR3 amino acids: CATSVEARGNYGYTF. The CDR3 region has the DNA TGTGCCACCAGCGTTGAGGCCAGGGGGAACTATGGCTACACCTTC.